This record looks at one T cell receptor (beta chain) sequence and its context. The table came from immunoSEQ multiplex PCR; TCRdb's copy has only in-frame clones and leaves some out. The sample holds around 80,000 clones, 91% seen once. This entry is derived from a study of control samples from healthy donors and cancer patients. The CDR3 runs to 15 residues. Between the trimmed V and J ends, which lost 5 bases and 2 bases, there was a span of 14 bases. The germline CDR1 and CDR2 sequences are LNHNV and YYDKDF (reference sequence). V is TRBV15 and J is TRBJ2-3, with D possibly TRBD2 on 6 matching bases. This TCR derives from a man aged 50-59 years in good health. Input material: blood. The CDR3 spells CATSGSAGNTDTQYF. For the CDR3, the DNA is TGTGCCACCAGCGGCTCGGCGGGGAACACAGATACGCAGTATTTT.